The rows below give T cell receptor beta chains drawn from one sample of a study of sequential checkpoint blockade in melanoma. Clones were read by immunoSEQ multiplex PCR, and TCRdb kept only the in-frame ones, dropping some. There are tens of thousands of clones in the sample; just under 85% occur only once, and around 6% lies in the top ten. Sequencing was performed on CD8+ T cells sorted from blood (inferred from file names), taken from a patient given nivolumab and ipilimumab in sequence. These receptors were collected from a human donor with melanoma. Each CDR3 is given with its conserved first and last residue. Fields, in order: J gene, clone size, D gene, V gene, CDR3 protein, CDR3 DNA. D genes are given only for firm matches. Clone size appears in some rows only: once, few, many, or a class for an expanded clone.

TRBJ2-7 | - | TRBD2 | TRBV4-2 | CASSPTSGSSYEQYF | TGTGCCAGCAGCCCGACTAGCGGGAGCTCCTACGAGCAGTACTTC
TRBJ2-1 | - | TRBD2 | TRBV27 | CASSSPLAGAGNEQFF | TGTGCCAGCAGTTCCCCCCTAGCGGGGGCCGGAAATGAGCAGTTCTTC
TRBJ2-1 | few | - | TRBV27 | CASSFSGQGGEQFF | TGTGCCAGCAGTTTTAGCGGCCAGGGGGGTGAGCAGTTCTTC
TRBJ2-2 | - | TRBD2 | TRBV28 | CASLGGGSWELFF | TGTGCCAGCCTCGGGGGAGGGTCCTGGGAGCTGTTTTTT
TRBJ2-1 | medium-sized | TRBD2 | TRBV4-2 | CASSQDGSGVPNEQFF | TGTGCCAGCAGCCAAGATGGTAGCGGGGTTCCCAATGAGCAGTTCTTC
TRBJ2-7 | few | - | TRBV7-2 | CASNSLQASYEQYF | TGTGCCAGCAACTCGCTGCAGGCGTCCTACGAGCAGTACTTC
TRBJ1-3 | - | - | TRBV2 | CASSAGDGNTIYF | TGTGCCAGCAGTGCAGGGGATGGAAACACCATATATTTT
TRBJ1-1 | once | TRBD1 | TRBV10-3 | CAISGGTGNTEAFF | TGTGCCATCAGTGGGGGGACAGGGAACACTGAAGCTTTCTTT
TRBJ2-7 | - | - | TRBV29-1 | CSVEKQGFHEQYF | TGCAGCGTTGAAAAACAGGGTTTCCACGAGCAGTACTTC
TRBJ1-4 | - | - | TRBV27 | CASSLSSGNEKLFF | TGTGCCAGCAGTTTATCTTCGGGGAATGAAAAACTGTTTTTT
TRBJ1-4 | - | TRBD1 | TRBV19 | CASRLRDSYNEKLFF | TGTGCCAGTAGGCTCCGGGACAGCTATAATGAAAAACTGTTTTTT
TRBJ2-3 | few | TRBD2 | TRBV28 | CASSIGASGVTDTQYF | TGTGCCAGCTCAATCGGGGCTAGCGGAGTCACAGATACGCAGTATTTT
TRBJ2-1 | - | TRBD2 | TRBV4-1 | CASSLLGTSDYNEQFF | TGCGCCAGCAGCCTCCTGGGGACTAGCGACTACAATGAGCAGTTCTTC
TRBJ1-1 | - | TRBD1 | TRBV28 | CASSLHRGGTEAFF | TGTGCCAGCAGTTTACACAGGGGGGGGACTGAAGCTTTCTTT
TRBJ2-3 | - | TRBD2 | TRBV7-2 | CASSLISGGESTDTQYF | TGTGCCAGCAGCTTGATTAGCGGGGGCGAGAGCACAGATACGCAGTATTTT
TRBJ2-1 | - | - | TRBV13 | CASSGQGTYNEQFF | TGTGCCAGCAGCGGGCAGGGTACCTACAATGAGCAGTTCTTC
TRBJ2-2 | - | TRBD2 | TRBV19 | CASTPTSGTNTGELFF | TGTGCCAGTACCCCGACTAGCGGTACGAACACCGGGGAGCTGTTTTTT
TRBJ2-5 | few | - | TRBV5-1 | CASSLGWGDRAYQETQYF | TGCGCCAGCAGCTTGGGGTGGGGGGACAGAGCGTACCAAGAGACCCAGTACTTC
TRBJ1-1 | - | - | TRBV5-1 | CASSQGVEAFF | TGCGCCAGCAGCCAGGGCGTTGAAGCTTTCTTT
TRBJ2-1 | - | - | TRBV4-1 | CASSLNAQGNEQFF | TGCGCCAGCAGCCTGAACGCTCAGGGTAATGAGCAGTTCTTC
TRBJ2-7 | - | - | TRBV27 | CASSLRGPYEQYF | TGTGCCAGCAGTTTAAGGGGCCCCTACGAGCAGTACTTC
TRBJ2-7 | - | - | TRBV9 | CASSVDSGSYEQYF | TGTGCCAGCAGCGTAGATAGCGGATCCTACGAGCAGTACTTC
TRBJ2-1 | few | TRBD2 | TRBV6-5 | CASSGTSGGFDEQFF | TGTGCCAGCAGTGGGACTAGCGGGGGGTTCGATGAGCAGTTCTTC
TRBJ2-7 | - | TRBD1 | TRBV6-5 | CASSSRDRGLEQYF | TGTGCCAGCAGTTCCCGGGACAGGGGGCTTGAGCAGTACTTC
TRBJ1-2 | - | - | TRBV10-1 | CASSAGQGEWNYGYTF | TGCGCCAGCAGTGCCGGGCAGGGCGAGTGGAACTATGGCTACACCTTC
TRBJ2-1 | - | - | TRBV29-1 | CSAGTPQNGNEQFF | TGCAGCGCCGGGACACCTCAAAATGGGAATGAGCAGTTCTTC
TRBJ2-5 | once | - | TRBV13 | CASSAGETQYF | TGTGCCAGCAGCGCGGGGGAGACCCAGTACTTC
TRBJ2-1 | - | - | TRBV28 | CASSFRVSSGLEQFF | TGTGCCAGCAGTTTTCGCGTCTCTAGTGGGTTGGAGCAGTTCTTC
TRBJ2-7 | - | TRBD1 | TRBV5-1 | CASSWGQGAYEQYF | TGCGCCAGCAGCTGGGGACAGGGGGCCTACGAGCAGTACTTC
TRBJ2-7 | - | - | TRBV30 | CAWSVRSDSYYEQYF | TGTGCCTGGAGTGTACGCTCGGACAGCTACTACGAGCAGTACTTC
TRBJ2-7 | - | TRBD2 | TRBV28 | CASSHGTSGSYEQYF | TGTGCCAGCAGCCACGGGACTAGCGGGTCCTACGAGCAGTACTTC
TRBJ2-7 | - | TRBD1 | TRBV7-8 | CASSLQGDYEQYF | TGTGCCAGCAGCTTGCAGGGGGACTACGAGCAGTACTTC